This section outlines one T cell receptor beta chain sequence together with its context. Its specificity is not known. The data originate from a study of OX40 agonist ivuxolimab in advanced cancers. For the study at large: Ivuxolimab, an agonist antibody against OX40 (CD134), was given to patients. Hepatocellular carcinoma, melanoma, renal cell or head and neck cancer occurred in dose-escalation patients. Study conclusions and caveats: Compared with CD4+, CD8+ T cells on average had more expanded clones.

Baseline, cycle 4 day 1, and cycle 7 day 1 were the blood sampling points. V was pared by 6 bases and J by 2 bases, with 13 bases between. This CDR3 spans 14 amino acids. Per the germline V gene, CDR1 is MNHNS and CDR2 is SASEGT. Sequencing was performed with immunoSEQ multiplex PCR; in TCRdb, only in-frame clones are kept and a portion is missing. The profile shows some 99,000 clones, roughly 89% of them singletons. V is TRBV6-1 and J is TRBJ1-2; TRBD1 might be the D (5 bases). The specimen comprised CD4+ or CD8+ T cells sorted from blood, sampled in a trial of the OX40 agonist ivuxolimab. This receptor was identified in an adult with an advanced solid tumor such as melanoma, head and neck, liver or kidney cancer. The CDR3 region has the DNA TGTGCCAGCAGGGCGGGCGGGGGAAACTATGGCTACACCTTC. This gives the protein CASRAGGGNYGYTF.